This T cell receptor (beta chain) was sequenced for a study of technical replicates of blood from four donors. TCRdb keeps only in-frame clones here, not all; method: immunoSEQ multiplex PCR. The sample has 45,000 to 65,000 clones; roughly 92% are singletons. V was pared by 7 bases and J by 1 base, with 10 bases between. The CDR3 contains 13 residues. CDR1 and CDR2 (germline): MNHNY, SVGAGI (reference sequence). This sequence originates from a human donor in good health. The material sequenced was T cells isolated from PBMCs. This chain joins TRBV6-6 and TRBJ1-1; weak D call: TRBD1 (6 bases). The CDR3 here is CASNIQGNTEAFF. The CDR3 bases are TGTGCCAGCAATATACAGGGGAACACTGAAGCTTTCTTT.